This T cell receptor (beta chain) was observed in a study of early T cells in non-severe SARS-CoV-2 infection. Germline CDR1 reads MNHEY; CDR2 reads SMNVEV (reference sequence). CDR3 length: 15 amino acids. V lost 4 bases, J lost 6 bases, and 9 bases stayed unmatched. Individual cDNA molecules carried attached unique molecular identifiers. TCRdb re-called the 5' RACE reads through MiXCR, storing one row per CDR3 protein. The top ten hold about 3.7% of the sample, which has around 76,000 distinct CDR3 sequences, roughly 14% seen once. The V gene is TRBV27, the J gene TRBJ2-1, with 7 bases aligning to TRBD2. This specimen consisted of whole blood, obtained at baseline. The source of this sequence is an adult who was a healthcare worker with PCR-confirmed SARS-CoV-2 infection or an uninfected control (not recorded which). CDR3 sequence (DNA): TGTGCCAGCAGTTCTGGCGGGAGTCGTCTCAATGAGCAGTTCTTC. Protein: CASSSGGSRLNEQFF.